Below are 16 T cell receptor beta chains sequenced from a single sample in a study of T cells after yellow fever vaccination. A single record per CDR3 protein comes from TCRdb applying MiXCR to the 5' RACE reads. The table has around 600,000 distinct CDR3 sequences, approximately 13% seen once. The starting material was PBMCs, obtained on the day of the yellow fever booster vaccination. All receptors come from a man aged 30 to 45 who received the YFV17D yellow fever vaccine.

The V gene is TRBV24-1, the J gene TRBJ2-1, with TRBD2 matching 7 bases. J lost 2 bases, V lost 7 bases, and 4 bases had no gene match. Germline V gives CDR1 KGHDR, CDR2 SFDVKD. The CDR3 runs to 14 residues. DNA of the CDR3: TGTGCCACCAGGAGAGCGGGGCCCTACAATGAGCAGTTCTTC. Its protein product is CATRRAGPYNEQFF.

This clonotype was recorded at least ten times. The chain combines TRBV12-3 or TRBV12-4 with TRBJ2-7, with TRBD2 identical over 13 bases. The CDR3 covers 15 residues. With 5 bases clipped from V and 2 bases from J, the junction kept 3 bases outside the gene matches. CDR3 coding DNA: TGTGCCAGCAGTCCGGGGACTAGCGGGACCTACGAGCAGTACTTC. It encodes CASSPGTSGTYEQYF.

V is TRBV20-1 and J is TRBJ1-5; 7 nucleotides agree with TRBD1. Germline V gives CDR1 DFQATT, CDR2 SNEGSKA (reference sequence). The ends lost 4 bases at V and 1 base at J; junction bases unmatched: 4. This CDR3 is 14 amino acids long. CDR3 region: CSATSGQSNQPQHF. CDR3 in DNA: TGCAGTGCTACATCGGGACAGAGCAATCAGCCCCAGCATTTT.

This clonotype has a handful of counts. The V and J genes are TRBV13 and TRBJ1-4; 9 bases are shared with TRBD1. V was pared by 5 bases and J by 8 bases, with 6 bases of the junction left unmatched. This CDR3 has 14 amino acids. From germline, CDR1 is PRHDT and CDR2 FYEKMQ (reference sequence). The CDR3 here is CASSLRTGDEKLFF. CDR3 nucleotides: TGTGCCAGCAGCCTGAGGACAGGGGACGAAAAACTGTTTTTT.

This clonotype was detected ten times or more. The rearrangement links TRBV12-3 or TRBV12-4 to TRBJ1-2; D is unresolved. V was trimmed by 6 bases and J by 2 bases, leaving 10 bases between them. The CDR3 spans 13 residues. The CDR3 nucleotides read TGTGCCAGCAGCGAAGCGCCCAACTATGGCTACACCTTC. Translated, it gives CASSEAPNYGYTF.

The chain combines TRBV7-8 with TRBJ1-4; D possibly corresponds to TRBD1 (5 bases). CDR3 length: 15 residues. Per the germline V gene, CDR1 is SGHVS and CDR2 is FQNEAQ. V dropped 1 base and J dropped 3 bases, with 9 bases sitting between them. The CDR3 DNA sequence: TGTGCCAGCAGCTTAGTCCTGGGGGCTAATGAAAAACTGTTTTTT. This codes for CASSLVLGANEKLFF.

This chain joins TRBV7-9 and TRBJ2-3; no reliable D call. Germline loops: CDR1 SEHNR, CDR2 FQNEAQ (reference sequence). The CDR3 has 14 residues. V was shortened by 11 bases and J by 1 base, with 16 bases between the two germline ends. CDR3 amino acids: CAGLTILGTDTQYF. CDR3 in DNA: TGTGCCGGTCTCACGATTCTGGGCACAGATACGCAGTATTTT.

This chain uses TRBV12-3 or TRBV12-4 with TRBJ2-2, with 10 bases lining up with TRBD2. The length of the CDR3 is 16 residues. V shed 8 bases, J shed 6 bases, and the junction held 12 bases outside the gene matches. CDR3 protein: CASRDLGTSDAGELFF. CDR3 nucleotide sequence: TGTGCCAGCCGAGACTTGGGGACTAGCGACGCCGGGGAGCTGTTTTTT.

The chain links TRBV3-1 to TRBJ2-7, with D possibly TRBD2 on 6 matching bases. Germline V gives CDR1 LGHDT, CDR2 YNNKEL (reference sequence). The V end was cut by 7 bases, the J end by 2 bases, with 9 bases between. The CDR3 covers 12 residues. DNA for the CDR3: TGTGCCAGCACCTCGGGGGCCTACGAGCAGTACTTC. Protein product: CASTSGAYEQYF.

This clonotype was found many times. J is TRBJ1-1 and V is TRBV2; D remains ambiguous. Germline V gene lookup returns CDR1 SNHLY and CDR2 FYNNEI. CDR3 length: 13 amino acids. V gave up 6 bases and J gave up 2 bases, with 10 bases separating them. The CDR3 DNA sequence: TGTGCCAGCAGCAGGAAAGAAAACACTGAAGCTTTCTTT. This sequence encodes CASSRKENTEAFF. The entire variable domain, with the rest obtained from reference TRBV2 and TRBJ1-1, is as follows: EPEVTQTPSHQVTQMGQEVILRCVPISNHLYFYWYRQILGQKVEFLVSFYNNEISEKSEIFDDQFSVERPDGSNFTLKIRSTKLEDSAMYFCASSRKENTEAFFGQGTRLTVV.

There are a few counts of this clonotype. The chain is built from TRBV7-2 and TRBJ2-7; tentative D call: TRBD2 (5 bases). Looked up from germline, CDR1 is SGHTA and CDR2 is FQGNSA. With 4 bases removed from V and 3 bases from J, the gap between germline ends came to 13 bases. The length of the CDR3 is 14 residues. The CDR3 DNA reads as TGTGCCAGCAGCTCCTCCGCGGGCCTCTACGAGCAGTACTTC. Its protein is CASSSSAGLYEQYF.

This chain uses TRBV5-1 with TRBJ2-5; D might be TRBD2 (6 bases). The V and J ends lost 5 bases and 5 bases respectively, with 13 bases between them. This CDR3 region has 13 residues. Germline V gene data show CDR1 as SGHRS and CDR2 as YFSETQ. The CDR3 DNA is TGCGCCAGCAGTAACGGGAGAGGGGAGACCCAGTACTTC. Encoded protein: CASSNGRGETQYF. Full variable domain (remainder filled in from reference TRBV5-1 and TRBJ2-5): KAGVTQTPRYLIKTRGQQVTLSCSPISGHRSVSWYQQTPGQGLQFLFEYFSETQRNKGNFPGRFSGRQFSNSRSEMNVSTLELGDSALYLCASSNGRGETQYFGPGTRLLVL.

The table lists this clonotype with a few counts. The chain uses TRBV11-1 and TRBJ2-1; tentative D call: TRBD2 (6 bases). CDR1 is SGHAT, CDR2 FQDESV, per germline (reference sequence). V lost 5 bases and J lost 1, with 21 bases in between. CDR3 length equals 18 residues. This chain's CDR3 is CASSPGTPPSKSYNEQFF. As DNA, the CDR3 is TGTGCCAGCAGCCCCGGGACTCCCCCGAGTAAATCCTACAATGAGCAGTTCTTC.

This chain links TRBV5-4 with TRBJ2-7; maybe TRBD2 (6 bases). Trimming took off 4 bases at V and 3 bases at J, with 17 bases between the two ends. Germline CDR1 is SGHNT and CDR2 is YYREEE (reference sequence). This CDR3 is built from 15 residues. CDR3 residues: CASSPRVSGNYEQYF. The CDR3 nucleotides read TGTGCCAGCAGCCCCCGGGTTAGCGGCAACTACGAGCAGTACTTC.

This clonotype has a handful of counts. CDR3 loop: CSAQKGETQYF. The CDR3 DNA sequence: TGCAGCGCCCAAAAAGGGGAGACCCAGTACTTC. The chain combines TRBV29-1 with TRBJ2-5; D call uncertain. Germline CDR1 and CDR2: SQVTM and ANQGSEA. This CDR3 spans 11 amino acids. V lost 7 bases and J lost 5, with 11 bases in between.

This clonotype turned up a few times. This chain links TRBV11-2 with TRBJ2-7; TRBD1 or TRBD2 may be the D gene (5 bases each). The ends were cut back, 5 bases at V and 0 bases at J, with 14 bases in the middle. The length of the CDR3 is 15 residues. Germline V CDR1 and CDR2: SGHAT, FQNNGV. CDR3 residues: CASSLWDPHSYEQYF. The CDR3, as DNA: TGTGCCAGCAGCCTTTGGGACCCCCACTCCTACGAGCAGTACTTC.